This entry lists 18 T cell receptor beta chains sequenced from one sample in a study of CD8 T cells in Susac syndrome (dated by TCRdb to the late 2010s). Receptor amplification or capture employed the immunoSEQ multiplex PCR assay. RNA was extracted using the RNeasy kit, and roughly 0.5 to 1 ug of the RNA was reverse transcribed with random hexamers. TCRdb reworked the public reads: Q25 trimming with fastp, MiXCR clone assembly, productive beta chains retained. Here each entry gathers all rows of one CDR3 protein and keeps the most common genes and DNA. The sample data list about 150,000 distinct CDR3 sequences, and 95% to 96% of these were observed just once. The ten largest clonotypes hold approximately 0.15% of the sample. The source material was CD8+ T cells from PBMCs. The origin of the receptors is a human donor with multiple sclerosis.

This chain joins TRBV23-1 and TRBJ1-2, with D tentatively TRBD1 (5 bases). TRBV23-1 is designated an ORF whose function remains uncertain. The V end lost 6 bases, the J end lost 2 bases, and 19 bases lay between the germline ends. The CDR3 length is 16 residues. CDR3 region: CASSHWGRAPNYGYTF. The CDR3 nucleotides read TGCGCCAGCAGCCATTGGGGGAGGGCGCCCAACTATGGCTACACCTTC.

The chain carries TRBV5-1 and TRBJ1-1; D gene unclear. From germline, CDR1 is SGHRS and CDR2 YFSETQ. CDR3 length: 15 amino acids. V lost 0 bases and J 0 bases, leaving 9 bases between the germline ends. The chain's CDR3 is CASSLGRGMNTEAFF. The CDR3 coding sequence is TGCGCCAGCAGCTTGGGCCGGGGAATGAACACTGAAGCTTTCTTT. The whole variable domain, remainder taken from reference TRBV5-1 and TRBJ1-1, is KAGVTQTPRYLIKTRGQQVTLSCSPISGHRSVSWYQQTPGQGLQFLFEYFSETQRNKGNFPGRFSGRQFSNSRSEMNVSTLELGDSALYLCASSLGRGMNTEAFFGQGTRLTVV.

The gene calls are TRBV20-1 and TRBJ2-3; possible D gene TRBD1, 5 bases. This CDR3 has 14 residues. Germline assignment: CDR1 DFQATT and CDR2 SNEGSKA (reference sequence). V gave up 3 bases and J gave up 1 base, with 11 bases separating them. DNA of the CDR3: TGCAGTGCTAGCCCCTGGGGCCGCACAGATACGCAGTATTTT. Protein: CSASPWGRTDTQYF.

The rearrangement links TRBV7-9 to TRBJ2-7, with D perhaps assigned TRBD1 or TRBD2 (7 bases each). The V gene lost 5 bases and the J gene lost 5 bases, with 19 bases spanning the gap. CDR3 length equals 15 residues. CDR1 and CDR2 from the germline V gene are SEHNR and FQNEAQ (reference sequence). CDR3 loop: CASSHSTGEGDEQYF. CDR3 in DNA: TGTGCCAGCAGCCACTCTACAGGGGAGGGCGACGAGCAGTACTTC.

CDR3 bases: TGTGCCACCGCACAAGGACAGGGACTCTACGAGCAGTACTTC. Translation gives CATAQGQGLYEQYF. The chain is built from TRBV27 and TRBJ2-7, with 8 bases aligning to TRBD1. CDR3 length equals 14 residues. V was pared by 10 bases and J by 3 bases, with 11 bases of the junction left unmatched. Germline CDR1 MNHEY, CDR2 SMNVEV (reference sequence).

The chain links TRBV3-1 to TRBJ2-2, with D possibly matching TRBD1 (6 bases). This CDR3 has 17 amino acids. Trimming took 6 bases from V and 0 from J, leaving 17 bases between them. Looked up from germline, CDR1 is LGHDT and CDR2 is YNNKEL (reference sequence). This CDR3 is CASRPNRADSNTGELFF. CDR3 nucleotide sequence: TGTGCCAGCAGACCCAACAGGGCGGATTCGAACACCGGGGAGCTGTTTTTT.

The chain carries TRBV29-1 and TRBJ1-1; 7 nucleotides match TRBD1. The CDR3 loop spans 13 amino acids. The germline V gene encodes CDR1 SQVTM and CDR2 ANQGSEA. Trimming at V came to 8 bases and at J to 5 bases, leaving 11 bases not matched to a gene. The CDR3, as DNA: TGCAGCCACCTGGAAGGGGGCTTAACTGAAGCTTTCTTT. Residues: CSHLEGGLTEAFF.

CDR3 in amino acids: CASSQDRDYRWNEQFF. CDR3 DNA sequence: TGTGCCAGCAGCCAAGATAGGGACTATAGGTGGAATGAGCAGTTCTTC. The chain links TRBV3-1 to TRBJ2-1; 7 nucleotides match TRBD2. CDR1 and CDR2 (germline): LGHDT, YNNKEL (reference sequence). This CDR3 has 16 residues. The V gene end was trimmed by 0 bases and the J gene end by 7 bases; junction bases not matched to a gene: 9.

This chain connects TRBV27 to TRBJ2-7; no clear D. CDR1 is MNHEY, CDR2 SMNVEV, per germline (reference sequence). V was pared by 6 bases and J by 2 bases, with 17 bases between. The CDR3 has 15 amino acids. The CDR3: CASRRKAPPTYEQYV. The CDR3 DNA reads TGTGCCAGCAGAAGAAAGGCCCCCCCTACCTACGAGCAGTACGTC.

This chain uses TRBV7-9 with TRBJ2-1; tentatively, D is TRBD1 or TRBD2 (5 bases each). Trimming shortened V by 6 bases and J by 7 bases, and 13 bases separated the two germline ends. The CDR3 covers 13 residues. Germline V CDR1 and CDR2: SEHNR, FQNEAQ (reference sequence). CDR3 bases: TGTGCCAGCAGTTCGGGACCAGGAAATGAGCAGTTCTTC. This sequence encodes CASSSGPGNEQFF. The whole variable domain, filled in from reference TRBV7-9 and TRBJ2-1, reads DTGVSQNPRHKITKRGQNVTFRCDPISEHNRLYWYRQTLGQGPEFLTYFQNEAQLEKSRLLSDRFSAERPKGSFSTLEIQRTEQGDSAMYLCASSSGPGNEQFFGPGTRLTVL.

The rearrangement uses TRBV30 and TRBJ2-3, with D uncertain. The ends were cut back, 0 bases at V and 0 bases at J, with 7 bases in the middle. The CDR3 runs to 14 residues. The germline V gene has CDR1 GTSNPN and CDR2 SVGIG (reference sequence). CDR3 loop: CAWSVTPSTDTQYF. CDR3 bases: TGTGCCTGGAGTGTAACCCCTAGCACAGATACGCAGTATTTT. Looking up the rest from reference TRBV30 and TRBJ2-3 gives the full variable domain: SQTIHQWPATLVQPVGSPLSLECTVEGTSNPNLYWYRQAAGRGLQLLFYSVGIGQISSEVPQNLSASRPQDRQFILSSKKLLLSDSGFYLCAWSVTPSTDTQYFGPGTRLTVL.

This clonotype was detected only once. The chain carries TRBV7-2 and TRBJ2-7, with 7 bases identical to TRBD1. V gave up 8 bases and J gave up 2 bases; unmatched junction bases: 6. CDR1 and CDR2 (germline): SGHTA, FQGNSA. This CDR3 region has 13 residues. As DNA, the CDR3 is TGTGCCAGCGGTCCCGGGACAGCCTACGAGCAGTACGTC. Translating it yields CASGPGTAYEQYV.

V usage is TRBV30 and J usage is TRBJ2-1; no clear D gene. Germline V gene sequence: CDR1 GTSNPN, CDR2 SVGIG (reference sequence). The CDR3 runs to 11 residues. Trimming shortened V by 3 bases and J by 7 bases, and 7 bases separated the two germline ends. In DNA, the CDR3 is TGTGCCTGGAGCCTTATAAATGAGCAGTTCTTC. Protein sequence: CAWSLINEQFF.

Only one count was recorded for this clonotype. The chain joins TRBV12-3 or TRBV12-4 to TRBJ2-7, with TRBD1 matching over 9 bases. With 4 bases clipped from V and 4 bases from J, the junction kept 5 bases outside the gene matches. The CDR3 has 14 residues. The CDR3 DNA is TGTGCCAGCAGTTCCGGGACAGGGATTTACGAGCAGTACTTC. Its translation: CASSSGTGIYEQYF.

This CDR3 is CASSQVVSGAYETQYF. Written as DNA, the CDR3 is TGCGCCAGCAGCCAAGTAGTAAGCGGGGCGTACGAGACCCAGTACTTC. This chain links TRBV4-1 with TRBJ2-5; the match to TRBD2 covers 7 bases. Losses at the gene ends were 1 base for V and 5 bases for J; bases not matched to a gene: 10. The CDR3 runs 16 residues. The V gene's germline CDR1 is MGHRA and CDR2 YSYEKL.

The rearrangement uses TRBV3-1 and TRBJ2-1; possibly TRBD2 for D (5 bases). V was trimmed by 1 base and J by 4 bases, leaving 11 bases between them. The V gene's germline CDR1 is LGHDT and CDR2 YNNKEL (reference sequence). CDR3 length: 15 amino acids. In DNA form, the CDR3 reads TGTGCCAGCAGCCAAGTGCTAGCCACTTACAATGAGCAGTTCTTC. Amino acid sequence: CASSQVLATYNEQFF.

The J gene is TRBJ2-7, the V gene TRBV7-9; D may be TRBD1 or TRBD2 (5 bases each). This CDR3 comprises 13 residues. CDR1 and CDR2 from the germline V gene are SEHNR and FQNEAQ (reference sequence). Deletions cut 4 bases from V and 6 bases from J, with 13 bases between. The CDR3 sequence: CASSSDRDREQYF. CDR3 sequence (DNA): TGTGCCAGCAGCTCGGACCGGGACCGCGAGCAGTACTTC.

V is TRBV15 and J is TRBJ2-5; D not certain. V gave up 3 bases and J gave up 5 bases, with 10 bases separating them. Germline values: CDR1 LNHNV, CDR2 YYDKDF (reference sequence). This CDR3 is 13 amino acids long. Here the CDR3 reads CATSRGSWETQYF. CDR3 coding DNA: TGTGCCACCAGCAGGGGTTCATGGGAGACCCAGTACTTC.